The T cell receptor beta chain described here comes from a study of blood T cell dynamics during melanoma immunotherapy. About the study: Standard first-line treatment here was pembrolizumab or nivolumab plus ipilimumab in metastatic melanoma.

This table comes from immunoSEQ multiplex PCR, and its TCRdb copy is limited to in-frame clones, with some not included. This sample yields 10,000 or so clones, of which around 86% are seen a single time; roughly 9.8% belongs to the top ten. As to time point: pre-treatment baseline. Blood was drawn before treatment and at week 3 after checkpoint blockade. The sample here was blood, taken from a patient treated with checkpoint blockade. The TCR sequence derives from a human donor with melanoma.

The CDR3 spells CASERDGLTDTQYF. CDR3 coding DNA: TGCGCCAGCGAGCGGGACGGCCTCACAGATACGCAGTATTTT. The chain links TRBV5-1 to TRBJ2-3; the match to TRBD2 covers 7 bases. The CDR3 has 14 residues. Germline V gives CDR1 SGHRS, CDR2 YFSETQ. V was clipped by 7 bases and J by 2 bases; unmatched bases: 7.